This entry is about one TCR beta chain. Its target is unknown. This record belongs to a study of OX40 agonist ivuxolimab in advanced cancers. Study background: Treatment received earlier with anti-PD-1, anti-PD-L1 or anti-CTLA-4 agents was allowed, and approximately 40% had some.

Germline V gene lookup returns CDR1 MNHEY and CDR2 SVGAGI. The CDR3 consists of 14 residues. V was clipped by 0 bases and J by 10 bases, with 15 bases between them. Study outcomes and limitations: Some nonresponders likewise displayed low normalized T-cell clonal expansion.

The sampling schedule covered blood at baseline, cycle 4 day 1, and cycle 7 day 1. The assay was immunoSEQ multiplex PCR, and TCRdb's table has in-frame clones only and misses some. The sample holds 66,000 or so clones; around 87% are singletons and the top ten take 2%. This receptor was obtained from an adult with an advanced solid tumor such as melanoma, head and neck, liver or kidney cancer. This sample comprised CD4+ or CD8+ T cells sorted from blood, obtained in a trial of the OX40 agonist ivuxolimab. This rearrangement joins TRBV6-5 to TRBJ1-1, with D possibly being TRBD1 (5 bases). DNA for the CDR3: TGTGCCAGCAGTTACTCGAAGGGGTTAGTGGTAGCTTTCTTT. This codes for CASSYSKGLVVAFF.